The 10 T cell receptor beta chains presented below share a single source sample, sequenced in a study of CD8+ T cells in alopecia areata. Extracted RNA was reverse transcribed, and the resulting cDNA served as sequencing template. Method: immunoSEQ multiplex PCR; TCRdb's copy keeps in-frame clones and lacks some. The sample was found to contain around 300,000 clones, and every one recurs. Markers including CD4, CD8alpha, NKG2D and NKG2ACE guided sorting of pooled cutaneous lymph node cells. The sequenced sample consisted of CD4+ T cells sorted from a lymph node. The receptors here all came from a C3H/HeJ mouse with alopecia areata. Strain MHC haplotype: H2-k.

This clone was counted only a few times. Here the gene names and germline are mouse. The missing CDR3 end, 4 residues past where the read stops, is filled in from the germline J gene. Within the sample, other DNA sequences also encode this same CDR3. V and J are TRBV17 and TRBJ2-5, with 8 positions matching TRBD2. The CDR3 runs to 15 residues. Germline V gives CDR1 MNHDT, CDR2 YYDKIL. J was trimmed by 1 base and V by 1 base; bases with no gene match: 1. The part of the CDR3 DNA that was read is TGTGCTAGCAGTAGAGCACTGGGGGACCAAGAC. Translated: CASSRALGDQD. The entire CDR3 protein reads CASSRALGDQDTQYF. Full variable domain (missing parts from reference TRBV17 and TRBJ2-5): DTTVKQNPRYKLARVGKPVNLICSQTMNHDTMYWYQKKPNQAPKLLLFYYDKILNREADTFEKFQSSRPNNSFCSLYIGSAGLEYSAMYLCASSRALGDQDTQYFGPGTRLLVL.

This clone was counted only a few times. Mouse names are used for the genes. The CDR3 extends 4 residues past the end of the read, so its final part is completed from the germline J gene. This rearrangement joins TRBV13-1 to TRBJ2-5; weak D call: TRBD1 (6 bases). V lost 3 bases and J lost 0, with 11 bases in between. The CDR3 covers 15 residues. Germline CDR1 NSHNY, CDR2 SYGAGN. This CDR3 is CASSVRTVNQDTQYF. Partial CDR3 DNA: TGTGCCAGCAGTGTCCGGACAGTTAACCAAGAC.

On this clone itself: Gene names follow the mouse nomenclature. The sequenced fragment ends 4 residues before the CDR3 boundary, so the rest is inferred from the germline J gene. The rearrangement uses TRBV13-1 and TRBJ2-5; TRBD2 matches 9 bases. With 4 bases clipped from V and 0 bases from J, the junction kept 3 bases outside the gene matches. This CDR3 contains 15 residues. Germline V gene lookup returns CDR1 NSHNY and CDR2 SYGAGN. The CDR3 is CASSLDWGNQDTQYF. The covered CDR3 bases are TGTGCCAGCAGTCTGGACTGGGGTAACCAAGAC.

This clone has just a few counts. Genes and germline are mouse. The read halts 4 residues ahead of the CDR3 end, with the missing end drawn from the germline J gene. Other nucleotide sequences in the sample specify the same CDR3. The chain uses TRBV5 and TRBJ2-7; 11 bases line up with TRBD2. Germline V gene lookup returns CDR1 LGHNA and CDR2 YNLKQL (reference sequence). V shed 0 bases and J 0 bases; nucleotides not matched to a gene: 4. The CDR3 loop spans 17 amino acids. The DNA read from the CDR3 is TGTGCCAGCAGCCAAGATAGGACTGGGGGGAGCTCCTAT. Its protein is CASSQDRTGGSSY. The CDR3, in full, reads CASSQDRTGGSSYEQYF.

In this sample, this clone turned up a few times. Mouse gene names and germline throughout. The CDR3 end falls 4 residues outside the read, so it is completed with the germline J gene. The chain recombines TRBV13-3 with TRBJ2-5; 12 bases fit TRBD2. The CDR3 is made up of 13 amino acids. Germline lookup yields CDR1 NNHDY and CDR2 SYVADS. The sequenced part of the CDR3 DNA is TGTGCCAGCGGGACTGGGGGGCGAGAC. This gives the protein CASGTGGRD. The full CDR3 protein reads CASGTGGRDTQYF.

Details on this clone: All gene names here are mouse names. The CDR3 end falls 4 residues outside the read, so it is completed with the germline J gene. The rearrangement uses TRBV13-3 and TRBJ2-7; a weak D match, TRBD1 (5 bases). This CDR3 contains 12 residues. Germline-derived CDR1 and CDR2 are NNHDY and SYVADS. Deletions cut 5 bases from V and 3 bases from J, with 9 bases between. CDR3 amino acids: CASSLDSYEQYF. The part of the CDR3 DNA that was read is TGTGCCAGCAGCCTTGACAGCTAT.

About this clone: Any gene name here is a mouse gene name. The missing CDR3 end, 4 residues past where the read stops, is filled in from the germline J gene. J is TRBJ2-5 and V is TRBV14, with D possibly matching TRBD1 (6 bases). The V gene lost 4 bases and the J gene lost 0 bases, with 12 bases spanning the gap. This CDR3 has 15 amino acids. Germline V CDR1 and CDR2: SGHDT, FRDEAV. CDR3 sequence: CASSPYRDNQDTQYF. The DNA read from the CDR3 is TGTGCCAGCAGTCCCTACAGGGATAACCAAGAC.

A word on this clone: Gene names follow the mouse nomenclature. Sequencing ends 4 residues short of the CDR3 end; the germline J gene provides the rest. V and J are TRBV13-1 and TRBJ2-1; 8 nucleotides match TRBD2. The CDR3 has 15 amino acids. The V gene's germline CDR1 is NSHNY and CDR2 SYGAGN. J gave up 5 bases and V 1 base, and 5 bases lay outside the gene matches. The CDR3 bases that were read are TGTGCCAGCAGTGATTTGGGGGGGTTTGATGCT. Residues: CASSDLGGFDA. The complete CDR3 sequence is CASSDLGGFDAEQFF.

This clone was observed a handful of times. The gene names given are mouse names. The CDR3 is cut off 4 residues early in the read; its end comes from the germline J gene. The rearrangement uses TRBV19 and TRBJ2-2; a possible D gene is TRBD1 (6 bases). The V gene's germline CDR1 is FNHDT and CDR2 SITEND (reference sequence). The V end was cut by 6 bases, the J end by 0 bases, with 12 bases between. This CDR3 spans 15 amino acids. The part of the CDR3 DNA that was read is TGTGCCAGCACCCCGGGACAAACAAACACCGGG. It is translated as CASTPGQTNTG. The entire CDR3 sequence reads CASTPGQTNTGQLYF.

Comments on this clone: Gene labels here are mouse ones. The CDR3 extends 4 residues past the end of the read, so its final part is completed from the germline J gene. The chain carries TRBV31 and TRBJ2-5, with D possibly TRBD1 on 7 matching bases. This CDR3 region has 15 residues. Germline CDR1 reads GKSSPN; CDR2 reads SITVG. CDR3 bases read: TGTGCCTGGAGTCTAGGAGGGGGCGGAGGGGAC. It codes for CAWSLGGGGGD. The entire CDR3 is CAWSLGGGGGDTQYF.